The 18 T cell receptor beta chains presented below share a single source sample, sequenced in a study of CD8+ T cells in alopecia areata. cDNA reverse transcribed from extracted RNA served as the sequencing template. Profiled with immunoSEQ multiplex PCR; TCRdb holds only in-frame clones, not every one. The repertoire holds 150,000 to 250,000 clones, with about 62% as singletons. The treatment: oral pan-JAK inhibitor, 5-10 mg twice daily. The sample here was CD4+ T cells sorted from blood, taken at week 24, from a patient treated with tofacitinib. Receptors originate from a human donor with alopecia areata.

This clone came up a few times. The V gene is TRBV30, the J gene TRBJ2-2; TRBD2 matches at 7 bases. Germline V gives CDR1 GTSNPN, CDR2 SVGIG (reference sequence). The ends lost 3 bases at V and 4 bases at J; junction bases unmatched: 5. The CDR3 has 14 residues. CDR3 in amino acids: CAWRPSGSTGELFF. Here the CDR3 DNA reads TGTGCCTGGAGGCCTAGCGGATCCACCGGGGAGCTGTTTTTT.

V gene TRBV5-6 combines with J gene TRBJ2-7; D is ambiguous. The CDR3 sequence is 12 residues long. Germline CDR1 reads SGHDT; CDR2 reads YYEEEE. Trimming removed 4 bases from V and 4 bases from J, with 9 bases in between. The CDR3 loop reads CASSNLGYEQYF. CDR3 DNA: TGTGCCAGCAGCAACCTAGGGTACGAGCAGTACTTC.

This chain joins TRBV18 and TRBJ1-1; a weak D match, TRBD1 (6 bases). Germline CDR1 and CDR2: KGHSH and LQKENI. V was clipped by 5 bases and J by 5 bases, with 12 bases between them. The CDR3 extends over 13 amino acids. CDR3: CASSTGQRTEAFF. CDR3 in DNA: TGTGCCAGCTCAACAGGACAGCGGACTGAAGCTTTCTTT.

This clone was counted only a few times. The rearrangement links TRBV7-3 to TRBJ1-6, with D possibly being TRBD1 (5 bases). Germline CDR1 is SGHTA and CDR2 is FQGTGA. The length of the CDR3 is 15 residues. The germline V and J ends were trimmed by 2 bases and 6 bases, with 11 bases remaining between them. CDR3 loop: CASSLFQGRNSPLHF. Written as DNA, the CDR3 is TGTGCCAGCAGCTTATTCCAGGGCCGTAATTCACCCCTCCACTTT.

This clone came up a few times. The genes are TRBV6-1 and TRBJ2-1; 8 positions match TRBD1. J lost 6 bases, V lost 0 bases, and 7 bases had no gene match. The CDR3 is made up of 16 amino acids. CDR1 is MNHNS, CDR2 SASEGT, per germline. The CDR3 nucleotides read TGTGCCAGCAGTGAAGCAGGGGGACAGGCGCGCAATGAGCAGTTCTTC. Translating gives CASSEAGGQARNEQFF.

The chain couples TRBV29-1 to TRBJ2-1; the D gene is possibly TRBD2 (6 bases). This CDR3 is 12 amino acids long. V was clipped by 4 bases and J by 7 bases, with 11 bases between them. CDR1 and CDR2 (germline): SQVTM, ANQGSEA. The CDR3 DNA reads TGCAGCGTTGTAGGAGGGTGGAATGAGCAGTTCTTC. Translating gives CSVVGGWNEQFF.

The rearrangement links TRBV6-5 to TRBJ2-7, with D unresolved. CDR3 length: 12 amino acids. The V end was cut by 10 bases, the J end by 4 bases, with 14 bases between. The germline V gene has CDR1 MNHEY and CDR2 SVGAGI. CDR3 sequence reads: CATQQRSYEQYF. Written as DNA, the CDR3 is TGTGCCACCCAGCAGCGATCTTACGAGCAGTACTTC.

The V gene is TRBV7-2, the J gene TRBJ1-2; 11 nucleotides match TRBD1. Trimming removed 5 bases from V and 5 bases from J; junction bases left unmatched: 4. The CDR3 has 14 amino acids. Germline values: CDR1 SGHTA, CDR2 FQGNSA. CDR3 DNA: TGTGCCAGCAGCCGGGACAGGGGGAGTTATGGCTACACCTTC. Translated, it gives CASSRDRGSYGYTF.

V and J are TRBV6-6 and TRBJ2-7, with a possible D match to TRBD1 (6 bases). CDR1 MNHNY and CDR2 SVGAGI come from the germline V gene (reference sequence). The V end was cut by 6 bases, the J end by 1 base, with 16 bases between. The CDR3 consists of 15 residues. The CDR3 loop reads CASSPDRPPSYEQYF. The CDR3, as DNA: TGTGCCAGCAGCCCAGACAGGCCCCCTTCCTACGAGCAGTACTTC.

This chain links TRBV30 with TRBJ2-2, with TRBD1 as a possible D gene (5 bases). Germline loops: CDR1 GTSNPN, CDR2 SVGIG (reference sequence). Trimming removed 8 bases at V and 2 bases at J, with 15 bases between. CDR3 length: 14 amino acids. The CDR3 loop is CAQPGRANTGELFF. For the CDR3, the DNA is TGTGCCCAGCCAGGGCGCGCCAACACCGGGGAGCTGTTTTTT.

This clone was counted only a few times. This chain links TRBV30 with TRBJ2-1; 9 bases are shared with TRBD2. The CDR3 is 14 amino acids. With V trimmed by 0 bases and J by 10 bases, 7 bases remained unmatched. Looked up from germline, CDR1 is GTSNPN and CDR2 is SVGIG (reference sequence). The CDR3 region has the DNA TGTGCCTGGAGTGTGGGACTAGCATCGCAAGAGCAGTTCTTC. Protein: CAWSVGLASQEQFF.

In this sample, this clone turned up a few times. The chain has TRBV4-3 and TRBJ2-3; D unclear. CDR3 length equals 14 residues. Trimming pared 0 bases from V and 2 bases from J, leaving 6 bases between. Germline V gives CDR1 LGHNA, CDR2 YSLEER. This CDR3 is CASSQDQHTDTQYF. The DNA of the CDR3 is TGCGCCAGCAGCCAAGATCAGCACACAGATACGCAGTATTTT.

This sequence joins TRBV5-1 and TRBJ2-3; weak D call: TRBD1 (5 bases). The CDR3 length is 14 residues. In germline, CDR1 is SGHRS, CDR2 YFSETQ. V was cut by 1 base and J by 4 bases, with 10 bases left in between. This CDR3 reads CASSLKGWADTQYF. As DNA, the CDR3 is TGCGCCAGCAGCTTGAAGGGGTGGGCAGATACGCAGTATTTT. The whole variable domain, filled in from reference TRBV5-1 and TRBJ2-3, reads KAGVTQTPRYLIKTRGQQVTLSCSPISGHRSVSWYQQTPGQGLQFLFEYFSETQRNKGNFPGRFSGRQFSNSRSEMNVSTLELGDSALYLCASSLKGWADTQYFGPGTRLTVL.

The chain has TRBV5-4 and TRBJ1-2, with 10 bases lining up with TRBD1. Germline V CDR1 and CDR2: SGHNT, YYREEE (reference sequence). CDR3 length equals 15 residues. V lost 4 bases, J lost 0 bases, and 3 bases stayed unmatched. The CDR3 sequence: CASSQGTGANYGYTF. The CDR3 nucleotides read TGTGCCAGCAGCCAAGGGACAGGGGCTAACTATGGCTACACCTTC.

This clone was found a few times. The chain uses TRBV7-9 and TRBJ2-7; D is perhaps TRBD1 (5 bases). Germline V CDR1 and CDR2: SEHNR, FQNEAQ (reference sequence). The length of the CDR3 is 14 residues. Trimming took 5 bases from V and 5 from J, leaving 16 bases between them. In DNA form, the CDR3 reads TGTGCCAGCAGCCCGGCAGGGAAAGTCAACGAGCAGTACTTC. Amino acid sequence: CASSPAGKVNEQYF.

This chain connects TRBV29-1 to TRBJ2-1; D unclear. CDR1 is SQVTM, CDR2 ANQGSEA, per germline. This CDR3 has 16 amino acids. Between the trimmed V and J ends, which lost 4 bases and 0 bases, there was a span of 16 bases. As DNA, the CDR3 is TGCAGCGTTGCGGAGCGCGTCGTGTCCTCCTACAATGAGCAGTTCTTC. It translates to CSVAERVVSSYNEQFF.

This clone was counted a single time. V usage is TRBV28 and J usage is TRBJ1-2, with D maybe TRBD1 (5 bases). Germline CDR1 reads MDHEN; CDR2 reads SYDVKM. Trimming shortened V by 7 bases and J by 2 bases, and 14 bases separated the two germline ends. The CDR3 has 14 residues. The CDR3 region has the DNA TGTGCCAGCACCGGGACTCCTGGGAACTATGGCTACACCTTC. It translates to CASTGTPGNYGYTF.

V gene TRBV4-2 combines with J gene TRBJ1-1; no reliable D call. Trimming removed 0 bases from V and 4 bases from J, with 6 bases in between. The length of the CDR3 is 13 residues. CDR1 LGHNA and CDR2 YNFKEQ come from the germline V gene. CDR3 nucleotides: TGTGCCAGCAGCCAAGATCAAATCACTGAAGCTTTCTTT. It is translated as CASSQDQITEAFF.